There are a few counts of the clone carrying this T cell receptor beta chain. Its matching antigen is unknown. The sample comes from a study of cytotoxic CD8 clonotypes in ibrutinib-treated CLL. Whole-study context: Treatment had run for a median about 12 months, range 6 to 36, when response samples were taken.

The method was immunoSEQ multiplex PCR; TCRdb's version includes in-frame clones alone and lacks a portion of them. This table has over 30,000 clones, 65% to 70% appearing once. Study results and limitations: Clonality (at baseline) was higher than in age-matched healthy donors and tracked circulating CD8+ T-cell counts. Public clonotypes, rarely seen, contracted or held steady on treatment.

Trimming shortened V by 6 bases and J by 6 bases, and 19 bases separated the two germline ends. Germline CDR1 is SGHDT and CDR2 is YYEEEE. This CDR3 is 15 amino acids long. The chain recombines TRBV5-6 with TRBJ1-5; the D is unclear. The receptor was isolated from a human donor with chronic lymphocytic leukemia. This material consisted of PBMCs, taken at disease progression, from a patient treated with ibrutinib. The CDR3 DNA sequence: TGTGCCAGCACGAATCTTGGGGAAGTGGGTCAGCCCCAGCATTTT. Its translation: CASTNLGEVGQPQHF.